The clone carrying this TCR beta chain appeared many times. TCRdb re-called the 5' RACE reads through MiXCR, storing one row per CDR3 protein. The data show 400,000 to 500,000 distinct CDR3 sequences, 20% seen once. The data derive from a study of T-cell memory formation after mild COVID-19. The CDR3 is made up of 14 amino acids. The germline V gene has CDR1 GTSNPN and CDR2 SVGIG (reference sequence). Unmatched junction bases numbered 8, after V lost 2 bases and J lost 7 bases. This rearrangement joins TRBV30 to TRBJ1-2; 9 bases map to TRBD1. The sequence was obtained from an adult woman who had mild COVID-19 (a few samples of this study predate the infection). Cell type and time point are not known. Sequencing was carried out using PBMCs or a T cell subset sorted from them (not recorded which). The DNA of the CDR3 is TGTGCCTGGAGTTCGGGACAGGGAATATCTGGCTACACCTTC. As protein: CAWSSGQGISGYTF.